Listed below are T cell receptor beta chains from one sample, sequenced in a study of human T cells and chemical hapten exposure. Via MiXCR, TCRdb re-called the RACE reads, giving one row per CDR3 protein. This table has about 69,000 distinct CDR3 sequences, approximately 10% appearing once. This sample comprised whole blood, obtained in connection with sensitization to the hapten diphenylcyclopropenone (DPC). All receptors derive from a woman aged 50 to 60 with alopecia areata. Some clones in this sample may be carry-over from other donors' samples. CDR3s include the opening cysteine and the closing phenylalanine or tryptophan. Each record gives: clone size, J gene, V gene, D gene, CDR3 protein, CDR3 DNA. The D gene is left open where the match is weak. The size field is filled for only some rows; it gives once, few, many or a size class.

few,TRBJ1-1,TRBV5-1,NA,CASSSTAGRVTEAFF,TGCGCCAGCAGCTCTACGGCAGGGAGGGTCACTGAAGCTTTCTTT
many,TRBJ2-7,TRBV15,NA,CATSRDLQSYEQYF,TGTGCCACCAGCAGAGATCTACAGTCCTACGAGCAGTACTTC
many,TRBJ1-2,TRBV7-8,TRBD1,CASSPQGGPYGYTF,TGTGCCAGCAGCCCCCAGGGGGGGCCCTATGGCTACACCTTC
many,TRBJ2-1,TRBV7-8,NA,CASSLALGILWNEQFF,TGTGCCAGCAGCTTAGCTCTGGGGATTCTTTGGAATGAGCAGTTCTTC
many,TRBJ2-3,TRBV11-3,NA,CASSSPVAATQYF,TGTGCCAGCAGCTCGCCAGTAGCGGCTACGCAGTATTTT
few,TRBJ1-1,TRBV30,NA,CAWSVGPASTEAFF,TGTGCCTGGAGCGTGGGACCGGCGAGCACTGAAGCTTTCTTT
many,TRBJ1-1,TRBV10-3,NA,CAIRQETEAFF,TGTGCCATCAGACAAGAGACTGAAGCTTTCTTT
NA,TRBJ1-6,TRBV7-6,TRBD1,CASSSLSGQGGSPLHF,TGTGCCAGCAGCTCGTTAAGTGGACAGGGCGGATCACCCCTCCACTTT
many,TRBJ2-6,TRBV19,TRBD1,CASRQGAAGANVLTF,TGTGCCAGCCGACAGGGGGCTGCTGGGGCCAACGTCCTGACTTTC
many,TRBJ1-1,TRBV11-2,NA,CASSLAGFEAFF,TGTGCCAGCAGCCTGGCAGGGTTTGAAGCTTTCTTT
few,TRBJ2-7,TRBV20-1,NA,CSASRAREQYF,TGCAGTGCTAGCCGCGCGCGCGAGCAGTACTTC
NA,TRBJ2-7,TRBV27,NA,CASSSMIGTATYEQYF,TGTGCCAGCAGTTCTATGATCGGGACCGCGACCTACGAGCAGTACTTC
few,TRBJ2-2,TRBV3-1,NA,CASSQGSNTGELFF,TGTGCCAGCAGCCAAGGGTCAAACACCGGGGAGCTGTTTTTT
NA,TRBJ1-6,TRBV7-2,NA,CASSAGLSSYNSPLHF,TGTGCCAGCAGCGCCGGACTCAGCTCCTATAATTCACCCCTCCACTTT
few,TRBJ2-1,TRBV3-1,TRBD2,CASSQMASGTNEQFF,TGTGCCAGCAGCCAAATGGCTAGCGGAACCAATGAGCAGTTCTTC
few,TRBJ2-3,TRBV29-1,TRBD2,CSVEGARLAPDTQYF,TGCAGCGTTGAGGGCGCCCGACTAGCGCCAGATACGCAGTATTTT
many,TRBJ2-7,TRBV6-6,NA,CASTSTGEGLSYEQYF,TGTGCCAGCACTTCCACGGGAGAGGGCCTATCCTACGAGCAGTACTTC
many,TRBJ1-4,TRBV6-5,NA,CASSYGGHNEKLFF,TGTGCCAGCAGTTACGGGGGTCATAATGAAAAACTGTTTTTT
many,TRBJ2-1,TRBV7-8,TRBD2,CASSHSRLAVYNEQFF,TGTGCCAGCAGCCATAGTCGACTAGCGGTTTACAATGAGCAGTTCTTC
NA,TRBJ1-1,TRBV20-1,NA,CSANPTGRVEAFF,TGCAGTGCTAACCCTACAGGGAGGGTGGAAGCTTTCTTT